These 28 T cell receptor beta chains came from one sample sequenced in a study of cytomegalovirus exposure and HLA in healthy donors. TCRdb's table, derived via immunoSEQ multiplex PCR, lists solely in-frame clones and lacks some. This sample has about 160,000 clones; just under 85% occur once, and the top ten carry around 2%. Specimen: PBMCs. These TCRs come from a man under 40 in good health and CMV-seropositive.

The genes are TRBV28 and TRBJ2-6; weak D call: TRBD2 (6 bases). V was cut by 4 bases and J by 0 bases, with 19 bases left in between. The germline V gene has CDR1 MDHEN and CDR2 SYDVKM. The CDR3 is made up of 19 amino acids. The CDR3 loop is CASSSPYSPGGSGANVLTF. The CDR3 DNA follows: TGTGCCAGCAGTTCCCCATACAGCCCCGGGGGCTCTGGGGCCAACGTCCTGACTTTC. Looking up the rest from reference TRBV28 and TRBJ2-6 gives the full variable domain: DVKVTQSSRYLVKRTGEKVFLECVQDMDHENMFWYRQDPGLGLRLIYFSYDVKMKEKGDIPEGYSVSREKKERFSLILESASTNQTSMYLCASSSPYSPGGSGANVLTFGAGSRLTVL.

The gene calls are TRBV12-5 and TRBJ1-1; D is ambiguous. Trimming took 0 bases from V and 0 from J, leaving 11 bases between them. The V gene's germline CDR1 is LGHNT and CDR2 FRNRAP. The CDR3 loop spans 16 amino acids. The CDR3 DNA sequence: TGTGCTAGTGGTTTGGTACTAAGGCAGTTGAACACTGAAGCTTTCTTT. This codes for CASGLVLRQLNTEAFF.

The chain is built from TRBV4-1 and TRBJ2-7; a possible D gene is TRBD2 (5 bases). This CDR3 is built from 15 residues. Germline CDR1 and CDR2: MGHRA and YSYEKL. Deletions cut 0 bases from V and 2 bases from J, with 11 bases between. CDR3 sequence: CASSQDRGFTYEQYF. CDR3 in DNA: TGCGCCAGCAGCCAAGATAGAGGGTTTACCTACGAGCAGTACTTC.

This chain joins TRBV7-3 and TRBJ1-1; tentative D call: TRBD1 (6 bases). The germline V gene has CDR1 SGHTA and CDR2 FQGTGA. The V gene lost 0 bases and the J gene lost 1 base, with 9 bases spanning the gap. The CDR3 covers 15 residues. CDR3 residues: CASSLTGAANTEAFF. In DNA, the CDR3 is TGTGCCAGCAGCTTAACGGGGGCAGCGAACACTGAAGCTTTCTTT.

The sample holds one count of this clone. The V and J genes are TRBV19 and TRBJ2-1; 9 nucleotides match TRBD2. J gave up 2 bases and V 5 bases, and 7 bases lay outside the gene matches. Germline assignment: CDR1 LNHDA and CDR2 SQIVND (reference sequence). The CDR3 contains 16 residues. CDR3 in DNA: TGTGCCAGTAGTTTCTTAGCGGGGGTTACCTACAATGAGCAGTTCTTC. It translates to CASSFLAGVTYNEQFF.

The rearrangement uses TRBV30 and TRBJ1-4; unclear D gene. This CDR3 contains 13 residues. Germline CDR1 is GTSNPN and CDR2 is SVGIG (reference sequence). V lost 5 bases, J lost 2 bases, and 9 bases lay in between. CDR3 loop: CAWGLVTNEKLFF. CDR3 sequence (DNA): TGTGCCTGGGGTCTAGTCACTAATGAAAAACTGTTTTTT. The full variable domain, completed using reference TRBV30 and TRBJ1-4, is SQTIHQWPATLVQPVGSPLSLECTVEGTSNPNLYWYRQAAGRGLQLLFYSVGIGQISSEVPQNLSASRPQDRQFILSSKKLLLSDSGFYLCAWGLVTNEKLFFGSGTQLSVL.

The chain employs TRBV20-1 and TRBJ1-1; D is ambiguous. The length of the CDR3 is 11 residues. Germline V gene data show CDR1 as DFQATT and CDR2 as SNEGSKA (reference sequence). With 2 bases removed from V and 4 bases from J, the gap between germline ends came to 5 bases. The chain's CDR3 is CSARKSTEAFF. CDR3 nucleotides: TGCAGTGCTAGAAAGAGCACTGAAGCTTTCTTT.

The V call is TRBV6-5, the J call TRBJ2-3; the D gene is possibly TRBD1 (6 bases). The CDR3 loop spans 15 amino acids. Trimming cost V 6 bases and J 2 bases, with 15 bases left between them. CDR1 is MNHEY and CDR2 is SVGAGI in the germline V gene. This chain's CDR3 is CASRSTGRHTDTQYF. Here the CDR3 DNA reads TGTGCCAGCAGGTCGACAGGCAGACACACAGATACGCAGTATTTT.

The chain couples TRBV6-5 to TRBJ1-2; the D gene is possibly TRBD1 (6 bases). CDR1 is MNHEY, CDR2 SVGAGI, per germline. This CDR3 contains 13 residues. The V end was cut by 1 base, the J end by 11 bases, with 14 bases between. The CDR3: CASSYLAGAGYTF. In DNA form, the CDR3 reads TGTGCCAGCAGTTACTTGGCAGGGGCTGGGTACACCTTC.

In its sample, this clone was seen a few times. The rearrangement uses TRBV15 and TRBJ2-7, with 7 bases that match TRBD1. The length of the CDR3 is 16 residues. The germline gives CDR1 LNHNV, CDR2 YYDKDF (reference sequence). V gave up 1 base and J gave up 3 bases; unmatched junction bases: 9. The CDR3 coding sequence is TGTGCCACCAGCAGAGTTGGCAGGGGGATTTACTACGAGCAGTACTTC. It translates to CATSRVGRGIYYEQYF.

The chain joins TRBV7-6 to TRBJ2-1; 9 bases line up with TRBD2. Germline CDR1 SGHVS, CDR2 FNYEAQ. V lost 5 bases to trimming and J lost 5 bases; unmatched junction nucleotides: 16. This CDR3 is built from 18 residues. The CDR3 sequence is CASSVTPLGSGGHNEQFF. The CDR3 nucleotides are TGTGCCAGCAGCGTAACCCCGCTGGGCAGCGGGGGGCACAATGAGCAGTTCTTC.

CDR3 DNA: TGTGCCAGCAGTTACTCGCCCTGGCCCGACTTAGGCGGCTACACCTTC. Translated: CASSYSPWPDLGGYTF. The V call is TRBV6-5, the J call TRBJ1-2; no reliable D call. CDR1 and CDR2 from the germline V gene are MNHEY and SVGAGI. The CDR3 is made up of 16 amino acids. Trimming stripped 0 bases from V and 8 bases from J, with 19 bases between.

This rearrangement joins TRBV9 to TRBJ2-1; 8 nucleotides align to TRBD2. With 4 bases clipped from V and 2 bases from J, the junction kept 5 bases outside the gene matches. This CDR3 is built from 15 residues. Germline V gene lookup returns CDR1 SGDLS and CDR2 YYNGEE. The CDR3 DNA is TGTGCCAGCAGCCCCCCAGCGGGGGCCTACAATGAGCAGTTCTTC. It yields the protein CASSPPAGAYNEQFF.

The chain links TRBV11-3 to TRBJ2-2; 9 bases map to TRBD1. J gave up 3 bases and V 1 base, and 6 bases lay outside the gene matches. Germline CDR1 SGHNT, CDR2 YENEEA. The CDR3 runs 17 residues. The DNA of the CDR3 is TGTGCCAGCAGCTTAGGGGGGACAGGGACTTACACCGGGGAGCTGTTTTTT. Translation gives CASSLGGTGTYTGELFF.

The chain links TRBV18 to TRBJ1-3; D is unresolved. Trimming cost V 6 bases and J 0 bases, with 15 bases left between them. Germline assignment: CDR1 KGHSH and CDR2 LQKENI. The CDR3 sequence is 16 residues long. CDR3 sequence: CASSYENSPSGNTIYF. CDR3 sequence (DNA): TGTGCCAGCTCGTACGAGAATTCCCCCTCTGGAAACACCATATATTTT.

The chain recombines TRBV10-1 with TRBJ2-1, with D perhaps matching TRBD2 (6 bases). Between the trimmed V and J ends, which lost 2 bases and 8 bases, there was a span of 10 bases. CDR3 length equals 13 residues. Germline loops: CDR1 WNHNN, CDR2 SYGVQD (reference sequence). The CDR3 is CASSEGPSDEQFF. The CDR3 DNA is TGCGCCAGCAGTGAGGGACCTAGCGATGAGCAGTTCTTC.

This chain uses TRBV2 with TRBJ2-5; a possible D gene is TRBD2 (7 bases). Germline CDR1 SNHLY, CDR2 FYNNEI. The V and J ends lost 8 bases and 1 base respectively, with 11 bases between them. The CDR3 spans 13 residues. The CDR3 loop is CASRGGPQETQYF. CDR3 DNA: TGTGCCAGCCGCGGGGGCCCCCAAGAGACCCAGTACTTC. The variable domain in full, completed from reference TRBV2 and TRBJ2-5, reads EPEVTQTPSHQVTQMGQEVILRCVPISNHLYFYWYRQILGQKVEFLVSFYNNEISEKSEIFDDQFSVERPDGSNFTLKIRSTKLEDSAMYFCASRGGPQETQYFGPGTRLLVL.

The rearrangement uses TRBV6-5 and TRBJ1-4; D possibly corresponds to TRBD1 (6 bases). The CDR3 has 14 residues. V shed 6 bases and J shed 6 bases, with 14 bases lying between them. Germline V gene data show CDR1 as MNHEY and CDR2 as SVGAGI. CDR3 in DNA: TGTGCCAGCAGCAGGGGAATGGGTGATGAAAAACTGTTTTTT. It translates to CASSRGMGDEKLFF.

The table lists this clone with a few counts. The rearrangement links TRBV11-2 to TRBJ1-2; unclear D gene. V was shortened by 0 bases and J by 3 bases, with 5 bases between the two germline ends. There are 13 residues in the CDR3. Germline V gives CDR1 SGHAT, CDR2 FQNNGV. The CDR3 sequence is CASSLDEDYGYTF. Written as DNA, the CDR3 is TGTGCCAGCAGCTTAGACGAGGACTATGGCTACACCTTC. Complete variable domain (other parts from reference TRBV11-2 and TRBJ1-2): EAGVAQSPRYKIIEKRQSVAFWCNPISGHATLYWYQQILGQGPKLLIQFQNNGVVDDSQLPKDRFSAERLKGVDSTLKIQPAKLEDSAVYLCASSLDEDYGYTFGSGTRLTVV.

The chain carries TRBV19 and TRBJ1-3; D ambiguous. CDR3 length: 12 residues. V lost 3 bases and J lost 4, with 4 bases in between. Germline lookup yields CDR1 LNHDA and CDR2 SQIVND (reference sequence). The CDR3 is CASSIRGNTIYF. CDR3 DNA: TGTGCCAGTAGTATCCGGGGAAACACCATATATTTT. The full variable domain, with the rest looked up from reference TRBV19 and TRBJ1-3, is DGGITQSPKYLFRKEGQNVTLSCEQNLNHDAMYWYRQDPGQGLRLIYYSQIVNDFQKGDIAEGYSVSREKKESFPLTVTSAQKNPTAFYLCASSIRGNTIYFGEGSWLTVV.

Turning to this clone: Other DNA variants within this sample encode the same CDR3. This chain connects TRBV27 to TRBJ2-1, with 8 bases lining up with TRBD2. CDR1 is MNHEY and CDR2 is SMNVEV in the germline V gene (reference sequence). J lost 10 bases, V lost 3 bases, and 11 bases had no gene match. This CDR3 spans 15 amino acids. The chain's CDR3 is CASSLGAGGEGEQFF. As DNA, the CDR3 is TGTGCCAGCAGTTTGGGGGCCGGGGGGGAGGGAGAGCAGTTCTTC.

V is TRBV2 and J is TRBJ1-5; 7 bases match TRBD1. Germline V gives CDR1 SNHLY, CDR2 FYNNEI. The junction had 5 bases not matched to a gene; V was cut back by 2 bases and J by 4 bases. CDR3 length: 15 amino acids. CDR3 protein: CASSERTGGNQPQHF. CDR3 DNA sequence: TGTGCCAGCAGTGAAAGGACAGGCGGTAATCAGCCCCAGCATTTT.

The chain employs TRBV4-1 and TRBJ2-3, with D hard to call. V lost 4 bases and J lost 2, with 13 bases in between. CDR1 is MGHRA and CDR2 is YSYEKL in the germline V gene. The CDR3 sequence is 15 residues long. CDR3 DNA sequence: TGCGCCAGCAGCCTAGAGACTGGTCACACAGATACGCAGTATTTT. Its protein is CASSLETGHTDTQYF.

The rearrangement links TRBV6-5 to TRBJ2-1, with 9 bases identical to TRBD1. There are 15 residues in the CDR3. The J segment lost 7 bases and the V segment lost 2 bases, leaving 6 bases of the junction unmatched. The germline V gene encodes CDR1 MNHEY and CDR2 SVGAGI. The CDR3 sequence is CASSYGTGSNNEQFF. The CDR3 bases are TGTGCCAGCAGTTACGGGACAGGGAGTAATAATGAGCAGTTCTTC.

This clone was detected a few times. The J gene is TRBJ1-2, the V gene TRBV15; a weak D match, TRBD1 (6 bases). The V gene lost 0 bases and the J gene lost 4 bases, with 15 bases spanning the gap. Germline V gene sequence: CDR1 LNHNV, CDR2 YYDKDF (reference sequence). This CDR3 region has 16 residues. The CDR3 DNA is TGTGCCACCAGCAGAGAAGCCGTACGGGACACCTATGGCTACACCTTC. Protein product: CATSREAVRDTYGYTF.

The V gene is TRBV18, the J gene TRBJ1-1, with 10 bases aligning to TRBD1. This CDR3 comprises 16 residues. Germline-derived CDR1 and CDR2 are KGHSH and LQKENI. V gave up 3 bases and J gave up 4 bases; unmatched junction bases: 8. The CDR3 DNA is TGTGCCAGCTCACCGGAGGACAGGGGGTCTGGCACTGAAGCTTTCTTT. Encoded protein: CASSPEDRGSGTEAFF.

The DNA of the CDR3 is TGCGCCAGCAGTGAGTCGAGGTTTGAGAACACTGAAGCTTTCTTT. This encodes CASSESRFENTEAFF. The chain links TRBV10-1 to TRBJ1-1; D gene unclear. This CDR3 is 15 amino acids long. The germline V and J ends were trimmed by 0 bases and 1 base, with 9 bases remaining between them. Germline V CDR1 and CDR2: WNHNN, SYGVQD (reference sequence).

This chain uses TRBV27 with TRBJ2-5, with TRBD1 identical over 7 bases. The CDR3 loop spans 15 amino acids. V lost 3 bases, J lost 2 bases, and 6 bases stayed unmatched. In germline, CDR1 is MNHEY, CDR2 SMNVEV (reference sequence). The CDR3 DNA is TGTGCCAGCAGTTTGTCTTCCAGGGGGCAAGAGACCCAGTACTTC. It encodes CASSLSSRGQETQYF.